The clone carrying this T cell receptor beta chain was recorded only once. This CDR3 has 14 amino acids. This sample stems from a study of preoperative IRX-2 immunotherapy in early breast cancer. The repertoire was sequenced with immunoSEQ multiplex PCR; TCRdb's copy has only in-frame clones and lacks some. The sample contains roughly 29,000 clones, around 87% of which appear only once. Treatment described: preoperative locoregional IRX-2 cytokine immunotherapy. The sample was taken from a patient treated with IRX-2 immunotherapy. The rearrangement uses TRBV21-1 and TRBJ2-1; TRBD2, the table's D call, lacks a check against the DNA. TRBV21-1 is given as a pseudogene. The sequence was obtained from a human donor with breast cancer. CDR3 residues: CASSKEGEGNEQFF. Here the CDR3 DNA reads TGTGCCAGCAGCAAAGAGGGAGAAGGAAATGAGCAGTTCTTC.